These T cell receptor beta chains were read from a single sample in a study of PD-L1 blockade in urothelial cancer. Assay: immunoSEQ multiplex PCR; the TCRdb copy retains only in-frame clones and omits some. This sample has fewer than 95,000 clones, with about four fifths found just once. The input for sequencing was PBMCs, taken around atezolizumab (anti-PD-L1) treatment. The receptors shown here come from a man in his sixties with urothelial cancer. CDR3s include the opening cysteine and the closing phenylalanine or tryptophan. Fields, in order: J gene, V gene, CDR3 protein.

>TRBJ2-7|TRBV28
CASSRPGTGDYEQYF
>TRBJ2-1|TRBV10-2
CASSAATSGGLEQFF
>TRBJ2-6|TRBV4-1
CASSQEFAGRSGANVLTF
>TRBJ2-1|TRBV30
CAWSQTNEQFF
>TRBJ2-2|TRBV25-1
CASGHPGELFF
>TRBJ2-3|TRBV5-6
CASSLAGGPGDTQYF
>TRBJ2-7|TRBV6-5
CASSFSRYEQYF
>TRBJ2-6|TRBV7-2
CASSQSPGAGANVLTF
>TRBJ2-7|TRBV27
CASSLSYSGSGEQYF
>TRBJ1-1|TRBV6-1
CASSDRNTEAFF
>TRBJ1-1|TRBV6-5
CASTPGGRRTEAFF
>TRBJ2-2|TRBV5-1
CASSLGHRNTGELFF
>TRBJ2-7|TRBV4-1
CASSQSTGVTYEQYF
>TRBJ1-1|TRBV28
CASSEERGEAFF
>TRBJ2-7|TRBV4-1
CASSVGRGSYEQYF
>TRBJ1-1|TRBV18
CASSPFRESTEAFF
>TRBJ2-5|TRBV7-3
CASSRDRGTETQYF
>TRBJ1-5|TRBV28
CASRRSQAQPQHF
>TRBJ1-1|TRBV5-6
CASSLADRENTEAFF
>TRBJ2-1|TRBV11-2
CASRRTSGDNEQFF
>TRBJ2-3|TRBV5-1
CAASRRGPSTDTQYF
>TRBJ2-1|TRBV6-1
CASRSSGGVRYEQFF
>TRBJ2-6|TRBV28
CASSPTGYGANVLTF
>TRBJ1-1|TRBV15
CATSSRSTEAFF
>TRBJ1-1|TRBV30
CAWRYPGGVNTEAFF
>TRBJ1-4|TRBV13
CASSSDRNEKLFF
>TRBJ2-7|TRBV27
CASRWGGEQYF
>TRBJ2-3|TRBV19
CASSQGTSGGTDTQYF
>TRBJ1-2|TRBV10-2
CASSGRTGINYGYTF
>TRBJ2-7|TRBV7-2
CASSNRDYEQYF
>TRBJ2-5|TRBV14
CASSQPLVGETQYF
>TRBJ2-7|TRBV7-2
CASSPGVYPDEQYF
>TRBJ1-3|TRBV29-1
CSVAAGGAKNTIYF
>TRBJ2-7|TRBV19
CASRNGQGAVYEQYF
>TRBJ1-5|TRBV5-1
CASSPGQGNQPQHF
>TRBJ2-7|TRBV6-5
CASSLLAESYEQYF
>TRBJ2-1|TRBV5-1
CASSLRPDRGENEQFF
>TRBJ2-3|TRBV6-4
CASSDGTSGGADTQYF
>TRBJ1-4|TRBV5-1
CASSGSGTGGGEKLFF
>TRBJ2-2|TRBV9
CASTKRTSGSANTGELFF
>TRBJ1-5|TRBV11-2
CASSLRNPGQTTNQPQHF
>TRBJ1-2|TRBV9
CASSVAGANGYTF
>TRBJ2-1|TRBV30
CAWSASGGSDEQFF
>TRBJ2-5|TRBV6-1
CASSEARGGLETQYF
>TRBJ2-7|TRBV11-2
CASSLQHLGGYEQYF
>TRBJ1-4|TRBV7-7
CASSPTGPATNEKLFF
>TRBJ1-3|TRBV18
CASSPQSGNTIYF
>TRBJ2-5|TRBV7-9
CASSLKQGNQETQYF
>TRBJ2-3|TRBV5-1
CASSAQGTDTQYF
>TRBJ1-5|TRBV5-8
CASSLGFGNQPQHF
>TRBJ1-1|TRBV9
CASSVDEGFTEAFF
>TRBJ2-3|TRBV12-5
CASGSPLAGGTDTQYF